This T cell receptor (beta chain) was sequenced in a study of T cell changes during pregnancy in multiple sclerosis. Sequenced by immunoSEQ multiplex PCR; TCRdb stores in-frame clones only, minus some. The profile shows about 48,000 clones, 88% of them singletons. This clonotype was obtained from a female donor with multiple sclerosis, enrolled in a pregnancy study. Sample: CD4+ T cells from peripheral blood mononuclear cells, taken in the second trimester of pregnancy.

CDR3 region: CASSLSQTGYEQYF. CDR3 sequence (DNA): TGTGCCAGCAGCTTGTCCCAGACAGGCTACGAGCAGTACTTC. The rearrangement links TRBV5-5 to TRBJ2-7, with D possibly matching TRBD1 (6 bases). The germline V and J ends were trimmed by 1 base and 3 bases, with 11 bases remaining between them. The CDR3 consists of 14 residues. Germline V gives CDR1 SGHKS, CDR2 YYEKEE (reference sequence).